The clone carrying this T cell receptor (beta chain) has more than one count but fewer than ten. Its antigen is unknown. This sample was included in a study of T-cell memory formation after mild COVID-19. Study overall: In these data, TCR clusters were largely donor specific. Study-wide points: Among contracting clones, CD4+ were mainly CM/EM and CD8+ enriched in EMRA.

The CDR3 spans 15 residues. V was pared by 6 bases and J by 0 bases, with 13 bases between. CDR1 is SGHTA and CDR2 is FQGNSA in the germline V gene. One entry per CDR3 protein results from TCRdb running MiXCR on the 5' RACE reads. The table records about 170,000 distinct CDR3 sequences, 10% to 15% of them present only once. The sequence came from a man aged 18-30 years who had mild COVID-19 (a few samples of this study predate the infection). Cell type and time point are not known. The chain joins TRBV7-2 to TRBJ2-3; no clear D. The specimen sequenced was PBMCs or a T cell subset sorted from them (not recorded which). The CDR3 loop is CASSVLAHSTDTQYF. In nucleotides, the CDR3 is TGTGCCAGCAGTGTTCTGGCACATAGCACAGATACGCAGTATTTT.